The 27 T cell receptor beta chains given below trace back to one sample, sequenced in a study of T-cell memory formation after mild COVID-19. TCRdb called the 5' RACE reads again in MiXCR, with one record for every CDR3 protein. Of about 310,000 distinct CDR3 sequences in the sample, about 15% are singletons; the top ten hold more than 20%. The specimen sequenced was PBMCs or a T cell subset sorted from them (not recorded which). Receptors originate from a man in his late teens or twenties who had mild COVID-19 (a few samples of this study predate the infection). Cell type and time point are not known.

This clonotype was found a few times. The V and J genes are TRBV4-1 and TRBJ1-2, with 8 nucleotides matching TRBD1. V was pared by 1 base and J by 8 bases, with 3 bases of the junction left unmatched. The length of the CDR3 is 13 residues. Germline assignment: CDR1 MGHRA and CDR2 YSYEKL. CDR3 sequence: CASSQGTGIGYTF. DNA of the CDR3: TGCGCCAGCAGCCAAGGGACAGGGATAGGCTACACCTTC.

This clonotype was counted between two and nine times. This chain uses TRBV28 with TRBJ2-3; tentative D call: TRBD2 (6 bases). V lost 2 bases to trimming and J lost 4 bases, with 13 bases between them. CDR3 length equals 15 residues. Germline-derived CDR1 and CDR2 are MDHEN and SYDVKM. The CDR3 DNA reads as TGTGCCAGCAGTTTAGGCGGGGCCTGGGCAGATACGCAGTATTTT. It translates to CASSLGGAWADTQYF. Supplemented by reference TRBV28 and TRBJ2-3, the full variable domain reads DVKVTQSSRYLVKRTGEKVFLECVQDMDHENMFWYRQDPGLGLRLIYFSYDVKMKEKGDIPEGYSVSREKKERFSLILESASTNQTSMYLCASSLGGAWADTQYFGPGTRLTVL.

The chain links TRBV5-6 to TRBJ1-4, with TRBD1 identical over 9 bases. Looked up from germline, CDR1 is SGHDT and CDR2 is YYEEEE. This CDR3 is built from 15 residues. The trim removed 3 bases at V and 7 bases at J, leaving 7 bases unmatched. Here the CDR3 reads CASSSPGTGSEKLFF. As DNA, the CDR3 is TGTGCCAGCAGCTCACCCGGGACAGGGTCTGAAAAACTGTTTTTT. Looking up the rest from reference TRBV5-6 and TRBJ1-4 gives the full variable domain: DAGVTQSPTHLIKTRGQQVTLRCSPKSGHDTVSWYQQALGQGPQFIFQYYEEEERQRGNFPDRFSGHQFPNYSSELNVNALLLGDSALYLCASSSPGTGSEKLFFGSGTQLSVL.

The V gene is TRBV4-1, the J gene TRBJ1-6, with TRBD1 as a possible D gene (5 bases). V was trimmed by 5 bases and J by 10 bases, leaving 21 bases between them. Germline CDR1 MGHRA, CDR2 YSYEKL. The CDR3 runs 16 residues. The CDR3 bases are TGCGCCAGCAGCTGGGGCTCGGGCAGCGCTCGATCACCCCTCCACTTT. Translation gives CASSWGSGSARSPLHF.

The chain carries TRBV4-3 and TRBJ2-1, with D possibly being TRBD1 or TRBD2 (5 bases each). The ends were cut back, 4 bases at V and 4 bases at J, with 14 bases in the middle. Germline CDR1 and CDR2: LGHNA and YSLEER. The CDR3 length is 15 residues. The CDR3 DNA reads TGCGCCAGCAGCCGGGACCACACCTTTTACAATGAGCAGTTCTTC. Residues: CASSRDHTFYNEQFF.

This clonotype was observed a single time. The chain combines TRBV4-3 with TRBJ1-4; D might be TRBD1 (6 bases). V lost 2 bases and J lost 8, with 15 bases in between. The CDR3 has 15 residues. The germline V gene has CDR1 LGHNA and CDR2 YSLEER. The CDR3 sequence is CASSQWEQGQEKLFF. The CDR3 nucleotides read TGCGCCAGCAGCCAATGGGAACAGGGCCAAGAAAAACTGTTTTTT.

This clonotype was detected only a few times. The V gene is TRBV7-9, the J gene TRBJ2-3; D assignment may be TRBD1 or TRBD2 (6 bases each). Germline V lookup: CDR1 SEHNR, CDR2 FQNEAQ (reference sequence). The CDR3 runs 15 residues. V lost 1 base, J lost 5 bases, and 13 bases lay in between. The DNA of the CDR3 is TGTGCCAGCAGCTTAGTCGGGGGCGTCCTAGATACGCAGTATTTT. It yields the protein CASSLVGGVLDTQYF.

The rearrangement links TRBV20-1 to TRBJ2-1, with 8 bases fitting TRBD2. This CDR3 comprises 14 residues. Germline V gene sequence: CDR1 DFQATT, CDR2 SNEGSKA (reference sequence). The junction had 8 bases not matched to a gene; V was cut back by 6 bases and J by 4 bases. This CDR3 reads CSAAGGPRYNEQFF. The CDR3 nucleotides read TGCAGTGCCGCGGGGGGCCCTCGATACAATGAGCAGTTCTTC.

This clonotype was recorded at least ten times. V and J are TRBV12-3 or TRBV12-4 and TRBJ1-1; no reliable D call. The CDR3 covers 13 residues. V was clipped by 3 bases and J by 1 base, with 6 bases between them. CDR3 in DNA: TGTGCCAGCAGTTTTGGGCGGAACACTGAAGCTTTCTTT. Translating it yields CASSFGRNTEAFF.

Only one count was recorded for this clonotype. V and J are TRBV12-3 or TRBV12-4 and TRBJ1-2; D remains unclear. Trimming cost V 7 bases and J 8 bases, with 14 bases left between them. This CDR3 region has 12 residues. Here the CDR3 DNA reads TGTGCCAGCACCAACCTGGATGGGGGCTACACCTTC. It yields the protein CASTNLDGGYTF.

The DNA of the CDR3 is TGTGCCTGGAGTGCCCGCGGGACCCCCTATTCCGGGGAGCTGTTTTTT. Its translation is CAWSARGTPYSGELFF. The chain carries TRBV30 and TRBJ2-2; possible D gene TRBD2, 6 bases. Trimming cost V 1 base and J 6 bases, with 18 bases left between them. Germline CDR1 GTSNPN, CDR2 SVGIG (reference sequence). The CDR3 is 16 amino acids. The full variable domain, its missing parts supplied by reference TRBV30 and TRBJ2-2, is SQTIHQWPATLVQPVGSPLSLECTVEGTSNPNLYWYRQAAGRGLQLLFYSVGIGQISSEVPQNLSASRPQDRQFILSSKKLLLSDSGFYLCAWSARGTPYSGELFFGEGSRLTVL.

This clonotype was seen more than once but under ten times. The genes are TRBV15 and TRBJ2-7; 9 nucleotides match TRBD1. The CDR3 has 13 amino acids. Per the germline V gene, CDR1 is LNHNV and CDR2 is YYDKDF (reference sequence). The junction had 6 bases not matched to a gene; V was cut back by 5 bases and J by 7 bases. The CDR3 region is CATSAGTGYEQYF. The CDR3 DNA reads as TGTGCCACCAGCGCCGGGACAGGGTATGAGCAGTACTTC.

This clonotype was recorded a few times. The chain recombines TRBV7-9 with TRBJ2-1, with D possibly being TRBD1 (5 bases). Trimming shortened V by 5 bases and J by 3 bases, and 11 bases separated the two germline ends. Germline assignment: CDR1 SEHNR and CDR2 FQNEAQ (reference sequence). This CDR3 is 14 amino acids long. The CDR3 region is CASSQLQGYNEQFF. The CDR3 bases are TGTGCCAGCAGCCAACTCCAGGGCTACAATGAGCAGTTCTTC.

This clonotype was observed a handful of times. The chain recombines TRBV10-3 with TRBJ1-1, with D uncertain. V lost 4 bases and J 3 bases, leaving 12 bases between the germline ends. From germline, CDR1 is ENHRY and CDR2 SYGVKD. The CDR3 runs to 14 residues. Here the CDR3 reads CAISVASKDTEAFF. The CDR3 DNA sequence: TGTGCCATCAGTGTGGCCTCAAAGGACACTGAAGCTTTCTTT.

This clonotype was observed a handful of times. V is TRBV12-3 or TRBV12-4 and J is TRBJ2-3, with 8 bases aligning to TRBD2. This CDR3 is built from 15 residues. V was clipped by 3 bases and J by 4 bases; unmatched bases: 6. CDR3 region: CASSLRRGGSDTQYF. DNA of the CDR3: TGTGCCAGCAGTTTGCGACGGGGGGGGTCAGATACGCAGTATTTT.

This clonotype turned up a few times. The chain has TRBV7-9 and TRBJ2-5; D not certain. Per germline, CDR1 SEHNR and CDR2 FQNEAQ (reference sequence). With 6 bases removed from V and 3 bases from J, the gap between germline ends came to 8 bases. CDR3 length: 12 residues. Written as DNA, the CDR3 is TGTGCCAGCAGAACGACGGAAGAGACCCAGTACTTC. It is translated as CASRTTEETQYF.

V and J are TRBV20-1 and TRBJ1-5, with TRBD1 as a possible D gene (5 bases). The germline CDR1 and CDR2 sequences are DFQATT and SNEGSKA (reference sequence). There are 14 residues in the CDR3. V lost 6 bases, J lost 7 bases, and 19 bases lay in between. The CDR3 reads CSAWRGKGRQPQHF. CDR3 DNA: TGCAGTGCCTGGAGAGGAAAGGGGCGCCAGCCCCAGCATTTT.

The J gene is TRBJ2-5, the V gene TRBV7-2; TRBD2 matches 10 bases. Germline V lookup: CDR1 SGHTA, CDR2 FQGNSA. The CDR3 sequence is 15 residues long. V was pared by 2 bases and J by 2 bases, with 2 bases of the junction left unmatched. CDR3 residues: CASSLLAGEQETQYF. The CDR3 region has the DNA TGTGCCAGCAGCTTACTAGCGGGGGAGCAAGAGACCCAGTACTTC.

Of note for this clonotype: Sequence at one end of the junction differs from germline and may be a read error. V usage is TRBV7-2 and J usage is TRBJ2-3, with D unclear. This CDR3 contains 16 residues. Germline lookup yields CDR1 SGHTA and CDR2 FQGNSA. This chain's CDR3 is CASSLWVRLSTDMQYF. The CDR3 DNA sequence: TGTGCCAGCAGCTTGTGGGTACGACTGAGCACAGATATGCAGTATTTT. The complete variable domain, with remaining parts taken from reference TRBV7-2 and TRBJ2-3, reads GAGVSQSPSNKVTEKGKDVELRCDPISGHTALYWYRQSLGQGLEFLIYFQGNSAPDKSGLPSDRFSAERTGGSVSTLTIQRTQQEDSAVYLCASSLWVRLSTDMQYFGPGTRLTVL.

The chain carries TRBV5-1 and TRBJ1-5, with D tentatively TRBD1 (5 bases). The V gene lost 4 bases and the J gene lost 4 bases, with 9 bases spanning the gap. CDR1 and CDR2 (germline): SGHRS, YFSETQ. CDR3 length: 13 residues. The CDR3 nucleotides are TGCGCCAGCAGCGCGAGGGGAAATCAGCCCCAGCATTTT. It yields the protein CASSARGNQPQHF.

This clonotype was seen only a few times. Here the CDR3 reads CASSPAGGTTDTQYF. The CDR3 DNA reads as TGTGCCAGCTCACCAGCGGGGGGAACCACAGATACGCAGTATTTT. The chain combines TRBV18 with TRBJ2-3, with 8 bases lining up with TRBD2. The V gene's germline CDR1 is KGHSH and CDR2 LQKENI. V dropped 2 bases and J dropped 2; count of bases not matched to a gene: 3. This CDR3 comprises 15 residues.

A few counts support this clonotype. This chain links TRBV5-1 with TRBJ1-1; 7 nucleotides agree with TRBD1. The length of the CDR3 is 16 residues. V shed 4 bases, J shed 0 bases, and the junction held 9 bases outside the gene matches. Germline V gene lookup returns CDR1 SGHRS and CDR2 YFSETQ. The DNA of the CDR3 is TGCGCCAGCAGCAAGGGACAGATGGACATGAACACTGAAGCTTTCTTT. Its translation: CASSKGQMDMNTEAFF. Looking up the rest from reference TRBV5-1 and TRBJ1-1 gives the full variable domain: KAGVTQTPRYLIKTRGQQVTLSCSPISGHRSVSWYQQTPGQGLQFLFEYFSETQRNKGNFPGRFSGRQFSNSRSEMNVSTLELGDSALYLCASSKGQMDMNTEAFFGQGTRLTVV.

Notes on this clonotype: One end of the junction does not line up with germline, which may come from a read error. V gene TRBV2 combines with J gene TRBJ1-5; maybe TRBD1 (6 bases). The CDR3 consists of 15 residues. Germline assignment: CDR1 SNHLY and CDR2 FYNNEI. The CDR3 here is CASSEGGPRNQPQHF. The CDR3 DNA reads TGTGCCAGCAGCGAAGGGGGACCCCGGAATCAGCCCCAGCATTTT.

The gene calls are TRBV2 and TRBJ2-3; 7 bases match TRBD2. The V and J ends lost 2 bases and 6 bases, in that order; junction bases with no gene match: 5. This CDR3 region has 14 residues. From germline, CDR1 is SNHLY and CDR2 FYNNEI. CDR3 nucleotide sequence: TGTGCCAGCAGTGAAACGACTAGCCTGGATACGCAGTATTTT. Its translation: CASSETTSLDTQYF.

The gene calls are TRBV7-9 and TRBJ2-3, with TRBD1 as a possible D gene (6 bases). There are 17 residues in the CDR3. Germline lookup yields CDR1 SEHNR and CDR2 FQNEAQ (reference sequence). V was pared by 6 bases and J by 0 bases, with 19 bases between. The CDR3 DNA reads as TGTGCCAGCAGTGGGATTACAGGGACCTCTAGCACAGATACGCAGTATTTT. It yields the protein CASSGITGTSSTDTQYF. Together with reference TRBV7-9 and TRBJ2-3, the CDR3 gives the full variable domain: DTGVSQNPRHKITKRGQNVTFRCDPISEHNRLYWYRQTLGQGPEFLTYFQNEAQLEKSRLLSDRFSAERPKGSFSTLEIQRTEQGDSAMYLCASSGITGTSSTDTQYFGPGTRLTVL.

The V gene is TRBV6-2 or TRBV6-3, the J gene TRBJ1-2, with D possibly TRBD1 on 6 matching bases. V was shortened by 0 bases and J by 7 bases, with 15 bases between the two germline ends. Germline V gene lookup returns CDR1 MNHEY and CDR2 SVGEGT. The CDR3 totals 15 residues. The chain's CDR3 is CASSYSSGDLSGYTF. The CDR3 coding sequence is TGTGCCAGCAGTTACTCATCAGGGGATCTGAGTGGCTACACCTTC.

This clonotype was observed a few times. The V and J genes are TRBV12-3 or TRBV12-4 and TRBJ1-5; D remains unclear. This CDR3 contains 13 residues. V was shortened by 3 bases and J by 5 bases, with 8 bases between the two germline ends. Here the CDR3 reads CASSFDWDQPQHF. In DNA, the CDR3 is TGTGCCAGCAGTTTTGACTGGGATCAGCCCCAGCATTTT.